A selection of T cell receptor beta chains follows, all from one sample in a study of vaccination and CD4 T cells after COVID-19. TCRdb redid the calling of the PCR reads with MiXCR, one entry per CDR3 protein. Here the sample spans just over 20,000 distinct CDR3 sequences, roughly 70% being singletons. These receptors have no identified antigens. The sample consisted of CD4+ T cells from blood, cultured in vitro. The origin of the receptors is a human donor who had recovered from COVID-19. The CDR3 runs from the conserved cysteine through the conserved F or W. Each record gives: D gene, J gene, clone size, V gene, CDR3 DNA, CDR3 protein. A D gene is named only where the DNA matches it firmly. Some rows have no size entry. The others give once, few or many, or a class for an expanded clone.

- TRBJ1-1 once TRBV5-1 TGCGCCAGCAGCTTGTTTTTGAACACTGAAGCTTTCTTT CASSLFLNTEAFF
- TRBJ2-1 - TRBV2 TGTGCCAGCAGTGAAGGGGGGGGCGGGGTCTCCTACAATGAGCAGTTCTTC CASSEGGGGVSYNEQFF
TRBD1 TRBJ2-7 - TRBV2 TGTGCCAGCGGACAGGGTACCTACGAGCAGTACTTC CASGQGTYEQYF
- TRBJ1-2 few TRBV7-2 TGTGCCAGCAGCTTAGGGGTTCGCTATGGCTACACCTTC CASSLGVRYGYTF
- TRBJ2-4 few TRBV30 TGTGCCTGGAGTGTAGATCCCGTCCTGATTCAGTACTTC CAWSVDPVLIQYF
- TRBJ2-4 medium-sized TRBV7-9 TGTGCCAGCAGCCCCCACCGTGGTTCAGGGCGTGGGGCCAAAAACATTCAGTACTTC CASSPHRGSGRGAKNIQYF
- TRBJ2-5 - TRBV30 TGTGCCTGGAGCCGACTAGTACGGCAAGAGACCCAGTACTTC CAWSRLVRQETQYF
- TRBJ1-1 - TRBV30 TGTGCCTGGAGTGCGGAGGGCTACACTGAAGCTTTCTTT CAWSAEGYTEAFF
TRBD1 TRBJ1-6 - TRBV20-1 TGCAGTGCAAGACCAGGGGGCTCCTATAATTCACCCCTCCACTTT CSARPGGSYNSPLHF
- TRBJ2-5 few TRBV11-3 TGTGCCAGCAGCTTAGGGCAGAAAGAGACCCAGTACTTC CASSLGQKETQYF
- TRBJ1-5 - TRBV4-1 TGCGCCAGCAGCCCTCCAACGGGGTCCAATCAGCCCCAGCATTTT CASSPPTGSNQPQHF
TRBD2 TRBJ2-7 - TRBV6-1 TGTGCCAGCAGGGATGGGACTAGCGGGAGCCTTATCTACGAGCAGTACTTC CASRDGTSGSLIYEQYF
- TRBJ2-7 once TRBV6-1 TGTGCCAGCCGATTTACTTACGGGCAGTACTTC CASRFTYGQYF
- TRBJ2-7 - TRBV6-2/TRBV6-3 TGTGCCAGCAAGTCTCTGCCGGCCCAAATCTACGAGCAGTACTTC CASKSLPAQIYEQYF
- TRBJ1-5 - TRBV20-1 TGCAGTGCTAGAGATGAGGAGGGTGGCAATCAGCCCCAGCATTTT CSARDEEGGNQPQHF
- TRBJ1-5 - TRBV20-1 TGCAGTGCTAGAGGGACGGCGGGTCAGCCCCAGCATTTT CSARGTAGQPQHF
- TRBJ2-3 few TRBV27 TGTGCCAGCAGTTTGGGGTCGGCGTTATCGGATACGCAGTATTTT CASSLGSALSDTQYF
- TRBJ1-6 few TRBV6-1 TGTGCCAGCAGTGAGGGGTCTAGCTCCTATAATTCACCCCTCCACTTT CASSEGSSSYNSPLHF
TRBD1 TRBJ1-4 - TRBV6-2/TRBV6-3 TGTGCCAGCAGGACTAAGGCGGGACAGGCCTTTAATGAAAAACTGTTTTTT CASRTKAGQAFNEKLFF
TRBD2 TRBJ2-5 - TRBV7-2 TGTGCCAGCAGGAACAGCGGGACTGGAGAGACCCAGTACTTC CASRNSGTGETQYF
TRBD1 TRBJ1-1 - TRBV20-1 TGCAGTGCCCGGGGACAGGCGAACACTGAAGCTTTCTTT CSARGQANTEAFF
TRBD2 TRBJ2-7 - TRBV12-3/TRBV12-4 TGTGCCAGCAGTCGCCCCCCGGGACTAGCGGGAGGCCCCTCCTACGAGCAGTACTTC CASSRPPGLAGGPSYEQYF
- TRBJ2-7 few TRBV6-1 TGTGCCAGCAGGTCGGCCTCCTACGAGCAGTACTTC CASRSASYEQYF
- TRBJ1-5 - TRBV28 TGTGCCAGCAGTTTCCGTTCGGCCCAGCATTTT CASSFRSAQHF
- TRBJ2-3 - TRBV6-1 TGTGCCAGCAACCTTAGACTCCACGGCACAGATACGCAGTATTTT CASNLRLHGTDTQYF
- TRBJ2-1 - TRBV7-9 TGTGCCAGCAGCTTAGGGAACAATGAGCAGTTCTTC CASSLGNNEQFF
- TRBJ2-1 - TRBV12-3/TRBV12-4 TGTGCCAGCAGTTTTAATAATGAGCAGTTCTTC CASSFNNEQFF
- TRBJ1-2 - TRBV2 TGTGCCAGCAGTCTCCAGGGTCTCGATGGCTACACCTTC CASSLQGLDGYTF
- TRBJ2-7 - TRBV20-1 TGCAGTGCTAGTAAGGGGGTCGAGCAGTACTTC CSASKGVEQYF
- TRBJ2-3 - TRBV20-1 TGCAGTGCCACGCGGGCTAGCGTCACAGATACGCAGTATTTT CSATRASVTDTQYF
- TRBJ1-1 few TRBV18 TGTGCCAGCTCAGGCGGGCTAAGTCTGGACACTGAAGCTTTCTTT CASSGGLSLDTEAFF
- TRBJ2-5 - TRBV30 TGTGCCTCGACTACCGGGACGGTCCAAGAGACCCAGTACTTC CASTTGTVQETQYF
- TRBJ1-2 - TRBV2 TGTGCCAGCAGTCTCGCGGGGGAATTGGGCTATGGCTACACCTTC CASSLAGELGYGYTF
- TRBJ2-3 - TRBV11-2 TGTGCCAGCAGCTTAGATCGAGCCAGGGGAGGAGATACGCAGTATTTT CASSLDRARGGDTQYF
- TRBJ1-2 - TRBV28 TGTGCCAGCAGCTATGGGGGCGGCGTAGGGGTGTACACCTTC CASSYGGGVGVYTF